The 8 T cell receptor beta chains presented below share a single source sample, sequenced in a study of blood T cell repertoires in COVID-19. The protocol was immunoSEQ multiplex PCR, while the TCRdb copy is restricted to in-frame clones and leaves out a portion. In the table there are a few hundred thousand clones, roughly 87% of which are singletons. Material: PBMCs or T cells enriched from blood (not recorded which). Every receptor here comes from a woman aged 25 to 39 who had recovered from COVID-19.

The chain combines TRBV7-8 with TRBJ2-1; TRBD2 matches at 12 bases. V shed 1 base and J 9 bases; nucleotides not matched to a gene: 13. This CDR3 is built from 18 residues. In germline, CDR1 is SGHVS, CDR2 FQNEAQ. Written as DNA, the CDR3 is TGTGCCAGCAGCTTAGGATCCCTGACTAGCGGGAGCTGGCGTGAGCAGTTCTTC. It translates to CASSLGSLTSGSWREQFF.

The CDR3 protein is CASSSTSGRGDTQYF. The CDR3, as DNA: TGCGCCAGCAGCTCCACTAGCGGGAGGGGAGATACGCAGTATTTT. The rearrangement links TRBV5-1 to TRBJ2-3; the match to TRBD2 covers 13 bases. Germline-derived CDR1 and CDR2 are SGHRS and YFSETQ. The CDR3 is made up of 15 amino acids. V gave up 3 bases and J gave up 5 bases; unmatched junction bases: 3.

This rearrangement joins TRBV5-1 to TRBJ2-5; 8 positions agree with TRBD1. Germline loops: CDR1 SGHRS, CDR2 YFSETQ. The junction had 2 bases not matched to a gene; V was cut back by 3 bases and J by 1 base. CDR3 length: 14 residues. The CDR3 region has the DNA TGCGCCAGCAGCTCTCAGGGGGCCCAAGAGACCCAGTACTTC. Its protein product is CASSSQGAQETQYF.

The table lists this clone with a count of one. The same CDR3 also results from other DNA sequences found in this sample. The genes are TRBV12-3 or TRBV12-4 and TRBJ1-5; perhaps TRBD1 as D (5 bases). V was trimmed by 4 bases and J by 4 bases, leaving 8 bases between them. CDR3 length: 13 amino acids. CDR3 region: CASSSQGNQPQHF. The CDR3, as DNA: TGTGCCAGCAGTTCGCAGGGAAATCAGCCCCAGCATTTT.

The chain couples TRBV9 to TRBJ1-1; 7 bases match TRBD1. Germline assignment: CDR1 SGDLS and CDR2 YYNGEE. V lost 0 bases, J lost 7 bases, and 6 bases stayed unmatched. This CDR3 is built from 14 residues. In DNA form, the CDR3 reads TGTGCCAGCAGCGTAGATCTACAGGGGATTGAAGCTTTCTTT. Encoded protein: CASSVDLQGIEAFF.

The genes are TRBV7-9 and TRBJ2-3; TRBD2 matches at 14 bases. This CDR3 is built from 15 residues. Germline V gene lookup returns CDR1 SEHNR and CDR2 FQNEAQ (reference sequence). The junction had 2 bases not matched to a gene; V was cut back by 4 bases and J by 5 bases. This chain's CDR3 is CASSSGTSGGDTQYF. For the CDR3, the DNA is TGTGCCAGCAGCTCAGGGACTAGCGGGGGAGATACGCAGTATTTT.

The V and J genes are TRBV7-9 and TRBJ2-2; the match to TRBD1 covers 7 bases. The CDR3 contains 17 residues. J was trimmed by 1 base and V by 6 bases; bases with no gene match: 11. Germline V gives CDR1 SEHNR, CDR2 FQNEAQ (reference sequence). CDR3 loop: CASRSPWDSRNTGELFF. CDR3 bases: TGTGCCAGCAGGTCCCCCTGGGACAGCCGGAACACCGGGGAGCTGTTTTTT.

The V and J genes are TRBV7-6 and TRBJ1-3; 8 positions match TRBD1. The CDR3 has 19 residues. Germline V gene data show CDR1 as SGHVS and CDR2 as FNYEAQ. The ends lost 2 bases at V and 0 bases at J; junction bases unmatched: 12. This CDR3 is CASSLLSLQQGGSGNTIYF. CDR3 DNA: TGTGCCAGCAGCTTATTATCCCTCCAACAGGGGGGCTCTGGAAACACCATATATTTT. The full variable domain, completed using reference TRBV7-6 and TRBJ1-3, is GAGVSQSPRYKVTKRGQDVALRCDPISGHVSLYWYRQALGQGPEFLTYFNYEAQQDKSGLPNDRFSAERPEGSISTLTIQRTEQRDSAMYRCASSLLSLQQGGSGNTIYFGEGSWLTVV.